A single sample is the source of the 7 T cell receptor beta chains below, sequenced in a study of T cells in women clearing cervical HPV infection. Sequencing used immunoSEQ multiplex PCR; TCRdb keeps in-frame clones, though not all of them. This listing includes about 48,000 clones. The sample consisted of blood buffy coat. The origin of the receptors is a woman between 18 and 70 years old with a cervical HPV16 infection that either progressed to CIN3+ or cleared (not recorded which).

On this clone itself: The sequence runs out 3 residues before the end of the CDR3; the remainder is reconstructed from the germline J gene. The chain has TRBV6-2 or TRBV6-3 and TRBJ2-7; 14 bases line up with TRBD2. Unmatched junction bases numbered 7, after V lost 6 bases and J lost 3 bases. The length of the CDR3 is 16 residues. The germline CDR1 and CDR2 sequences are MNHEY and SVGEGT. The CDR3 reads CASSPDGTSGGYEQYF. The sequenced CDR3 bases are TGTGCCAGCAGCCCCGACGGGACTAGCGGGGGCTACGAG.

On this clone: The read ends 3 residues shy of where the CDR3 ends; the end is completed using the germline J gene. V usage is TRBV20-1 and J usage is TRBJ1-6; no firm D call. Germline CDR1 and CDR2: DFQATT and SNEGSKA (reference sequence). V lost 0 bases, J lost 0 bases, and 12 bases lay in between. The CDR3 length is 17 residues. The sequenced CDR3 bases are TGCAGTGCTAGAGATCGCGGCAGAAGCTCCTATAATTCACCC. This codes for CSARDRGRSSYNSP. The complete CDR3 sequence is CSARDRGRSSYNSPLHF.

About this clone: The CDR3 extends 3 residues past the end of the read, so its final part is completed from the germline J gene. The chain couples TRBV30 to TRBJ2-7, with D perhaps given as TRBD1 or TRBD2 (5 bases each). Trimming took off 3 bases at V and 3 bases at J, with 9 bases between the two ends. Germline CDR1 and CDR2: GTSNPN and SVGIG (reference sequence). The CDR3 runs 12 residues. CDR3 DNA, as far as it was read: TGTGCCTGGAGCGAGGGGTTCTACGAG. The encoded protein is CAWSEGFYE. The entire CDR3 is CAWSEGFYEQYF. The full variable domain, in which reference TRBV30 and TRBJ2-7 provide the parts outside the CDR3, is SQTIHQWPATLVQPVGSPLSLECTVEGTSNPNLYWYRQAAGRGLQLLFYSVGIGQISSEVPQNLSASRPQDRQFILSSKKLLLSDSGFYLCAWSEGFYEQYFGPGTRLTVT.

Concerning this clone itself: The read terminates 3 residues before the CDR3 end, so the remaining end is supplied by the germline J gene. The V call is TRBV18, the J call TRBJ2-5; 12 bases match TRBD1. V was clipped by 3 bases and J by 5 bases; unmatched bases: 1. CDR3 length equals 14 residues. Germline V gene lookup returns CDR1 KGHSH and CDR2 LQKENI. Partial CDR3 DNA: TGTGCCAGCTCACCGGGACAGGGGGCCGAGACC. This gives the protein CASSPGQGAET. The complete CDR3 protein is CASSPGQGAETQYF.

A remark on this clone: Coverage ceases 3 residues before the CDR3 finishes, and the germline J gene fills in the end. The chain couples TRBV18 to TRBJ1-6, with TRBD1 identical over 8 bases. The CDR3 length is 17 residues. V lost 2 bases to trimming and J lost 10 bases; unmatched junction nucleotides: 13. Germline V gene sequence: CDR1 KGHSH, CDR2 LQKENI. The CDR3 DNA, read in part, is TGTGCCAGCTCACCAAAGACTACAGGGGGTCGGGAATCACCC. Translation: CASSPKTTGGRESP. In full, the CDR3 reads CASSPKTTGGRESPLHF. Drawing the rest from reference TRBV18 and TRBJ1-6, the complete variable domain is NAGVMQNPRHLVRRRGQEARLRCSPMKGHSHVYWYRQLPEEGLKFMVYLQKENIIDESGMPKERFSAEFPKEGPSILRIQQVVRGDSAAYFCASSPKTTGGRESPLHFGNGTRLTVT.

About this clone itself: The read comes to an end 3 residues before the CDR3 does, leaving the germline J gene to fill in the end. V is TRBV29-1 and J is TRBJ2-5; D may be TRBD2 (7 bases). V was trimmed by 4 bases and J by 3 bases, leaving 15 bases between them. The CDR3 length is 14 residues. The germline V gene encodes CDR1 SQVTM and CDR2 ANQGSEA. Here the CDR3 reads CSVVGGGNEETQYF. The part of the CDR3 DNA that was read is TGCAGCGTTGTGGGCGGGGGCAACGAAGAGACC.

Points on this clone: The CDR3 goes on 3 residues after the read ends, and that part is filled in from the germline J gene. The rearrangement joins TRBV7-6 to TRBJ2-1, with TRBD2 matching over 9 bases. Germline V gene sequence: CDR1 SGHVS, CDR2 FNYEAQ. The CDR3 loop spans 15 amino acids. V gave up 6 bases and J gave up 8 bases; unmatched junction bases: 11. CDR3 bases read: TGTGCCAGCAGTCTAAGCGGGAGGAATACTTATGAG. Amino acid sequence: CASSLSGRNTYE. The CDR3 reads in full as CASSLSGRNTYEQFF.